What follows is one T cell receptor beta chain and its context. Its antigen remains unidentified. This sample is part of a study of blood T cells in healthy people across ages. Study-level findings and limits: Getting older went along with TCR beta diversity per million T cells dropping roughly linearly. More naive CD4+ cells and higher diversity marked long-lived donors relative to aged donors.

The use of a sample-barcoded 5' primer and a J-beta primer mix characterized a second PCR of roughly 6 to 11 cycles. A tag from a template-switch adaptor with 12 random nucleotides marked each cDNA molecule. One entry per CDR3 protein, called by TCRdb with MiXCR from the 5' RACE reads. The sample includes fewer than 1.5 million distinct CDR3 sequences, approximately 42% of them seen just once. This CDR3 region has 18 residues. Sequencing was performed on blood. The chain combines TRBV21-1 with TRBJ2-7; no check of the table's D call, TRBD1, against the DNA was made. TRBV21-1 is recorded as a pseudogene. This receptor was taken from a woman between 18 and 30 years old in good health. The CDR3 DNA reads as TGTGCCAGCAGCAGGGGCCCCAAAGAACAGGGCGCGAAGGACGAGCAGTACTTC. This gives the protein CASSRGPKEQGAKDEQYF.